This TCR beta chain was documented in a study of T cells in Graves' hyperthyroidism and ophthalmopathy. Overall study findings and caveats: Most thyroid clonotypes with frequency above 0.001 were detected in blood.

This clonotype has more than one count but fewer than ten. What it binds is unknown. CDR3 length: 17 amino acids. The germline CDR1 and CDR2 sequences are SGDLS and YYNGEE. The V gene end was trimmed by 3 bases and the J gene end by 4 bases; junction bases not matched to a gene: 5. TCR beta CDR3 region amplification was performed from RNA transcripts. The HTBI set primed first-round TCR CDR3 RT-PCR. Via MiXCR, TCRdb re-called the multiplex PCR reads, giving one row per CDR3 protein. Of some 460,000 distinct CDR3 sequences listed, about a sixth are singletons. Diagnosis of hyperthyroidism was new in patients aged 18 to 65, and its duration was under 2 months.

Material for sequencing was blood. This chain uses TRBV9 with TRBJ2-2; 14 nucleotides match TRBD2. This sequence originates from a woman under 30 with Graves' hyperthyroidism. CDR3 nucleotides: TGTGCCAGCAGCGAGGGGACTAGCGGGAGTATCACCGGGGAGCTGTTTTTT. It codes for CASSEGTSGSITGELFF. The variable domain in full, with the rest retrieved from reference TRBV9 and TRBJ2-2, is DSGVTQTPKHLITATGQRVTLRCSPRSGDLSVYWYQQSLDQGLQFLIQYYNGEERAKGNILERFSAQQFPDLHSELNLSSLELGDSALYFCASSEGTSGSITGELFFGEGSRLTVL.